The T cell receptor beta chain described here comes from a study of CD8 T cells in ankylosing spondylitis. Regarding the study as a whole: The clones that were linked to disease were reported to be significantly enriched in matched synovial fluid samples from ankylosing spondylitis patients. In ankylosing spondylitis blood, a motif of roughly eight highly homologous TCR beta variants appeared characteristic.

Quantitative 5'-RACE was performed with molecular barcodes, and it yielded the TCR beta libraries. TCRdb reanalysed the 5' RACE reads using MiXCR and keeps one entry per CDR3 protein. The sample holds 220,000 or so distinct CDR3 sequences, roughly 10% seen once. This CDR3 has 13 amino acids. Trimming removed 1 base at V and 2 bases at J, with 9 bases between. Germline-derived CDR1 and CDR2 are DFQATT and SNEGSKA (reference sequence). This clonotype was seen many times. What it binds is not known. This TCR was recovered from a male donor with ankylosing spondylitis or in good health (not recorded which). Sequencing input: blood, either unsorted or a sorted T cell fraction (not recorded which). The chain links TRBV20-1 to TRBJ2-7; a possible D gene is TRBD2 (5 bases). The chain's CDR3 is CSARGTSTYEQYF. For the CDR3, the DNA is TGCAGTGCTAGAGGGACTTCTACCTACGAGCAGTACTTC.